This passage covers 24 T cell receptor beta chains from one sample sequenced in a study of blood T cell repertoires in COVID-19 (TCRdb year 2020). The library was produced with the immunoSEQ multiplex PCR assay. As stored in TCRdb, this immuneACCESS dataset retains in-frame rearrangements with V and J assigned. A fraction of the clones does not appear; measured against another copy, unresolved V genes explain less than half of the discrepancy, and the remainder lacks a known reason. The sample table lists 300,000 to 450,000 clones, approximately 89% of them with a count of one. The ten top clones hold 3.9% of the sample. The sample consisted of peripheral blood. All receptors derive from a woman aged 60-75 years with COVID-19, enrolled during active disease.

This clone was detected only once. The CDR3 loop is CASRGQAYNSPLHF. CDR3 DNA: TGTGCCAGCAGAGGACAGGCCTATAATTCACCCCTCCACTTT. The chain joins TRBV2 to TRBJ1-6; 7 bases map to TRBD1. The germline V gene encodes CDR1 SNHLY and CDR2 FYNNEI. The V segment lost 6 bases and the J segment 2 bases; nucleotides outside the gene matches: 1. The CDR3 is 14 residues long.

The chain links TRBV5-1 to TRBJ2-7; 7 bases agree with TRBD2. The CDR3 contains 14 residues. Looked up from germline, CDR1 is SGHRS and CDR2 is YFSETQ. J lost 6 bases, V lost 5 bases, and 11 bases had no gene match. This chain's CDR3 is CASSEAGSGLEQYF. The CDR3 coding sequence is TGCGCCAGCAGTGAAGCGGGGTCGGGGCTCGAGCAGTACTTC.

The gene calls are TRBV7-9 and TRBJ1-5, with TRBD1 matching over 7 bases. V was clipped by 5 bases and J by 0 bases; unmatched bases: 10. This CDR3 is built from 17 residues. In germline, CDR1 is SEHNR, CDR2 FQNEAQ (reference sequence). The CDR3 nucleotides are TGTGCCAGCAGCGGGACCGGGACAGCGTATAGCAATCAGCCCCAGCATTTT. As protein: CASSGTGTAYSNQPQHF.

This chain uses TRBV6-5 with TRBJ1-1, with a tentative D call TRBD1 (5 bases). This CDR3 has 14 amino acids. V lost 2 bases and J lost 3, with 10 bases in between. CDR1 and CDR2 from the germline V gene are MNHEY and SVGAGI. CDR3 DNA sequence: TGTGCCAGCAGTTACGGGAGGACATACACTGAAGCTTTCTTT. Encoded protein: CASSYGRTYTEAFF.

The rearrangement links TRBV5-1 to TRBJ2-3; 11 nucleotides line up with TRBD2. The trim removed 0 bases at V and 7 bases at J, leaving 4 bases unmatched. The CDR3 contains 15 residues. CDR1 and CDR2 from the germline V gene are SGHRS and YFSETQ. The CDR3 DNA follows: TGCGCCAGCAGCTTGGAAGCTAGCGGGGGGTATACGCAGTATTTT. It yields the protein CASSLEASGGYTQYF. Filled out from reference TRBV5-1 and TRBJ2-3, the complete variable domain reads KAGVTQTPRYLIKTRGQQVTLSCSPISGHRSVSWYQQTPGQGLQFLFEYFSETQRNKGNFPGRFSGRQFSNSRSEMNVSTLELGDSALYLCASSLEASGGYTQYFGPGTRLTVL.

This sequence joins TRBV6-5 and TRBJ1-2, with 7 bases identical to TRBD1. J lost 10 bases, V lost 2 bases, and 13 bases had no gene match. CDR3 length equals 15 residues. CDR1 and CDR2 from the germline V gene are MNHEY and SVGAGI. DNA for the CDR3: TGTGCCAGCAGTTACCCGACGGGACAGTGGGGAACCTACACCTTC. Amino acid sequence: CASSYPTGQWGTYTF.

The rearrangement uses TRBV6-6 and TRBJ2-7; 7 bases align to TRBD1. The CDR3 spans 16 residues. Germline V lookup: CDR1 MNHNY, CDR2 SVGAGI (reference sequence). Losses at the gene ends were 0 bases for V and 3 bases for J; bases not matched to a gene: 8. CDR3 nucleotides: TGTGCCAGCAGTTACTCGACTCCGGGACAGCTCTACGAGCAGTACTTC. Translated, it gives CASSYSTPGQLYEQYF.

This chain uses TRBV2 with TRBJ2-2, with a tentative D call TRBD1 (5 bases). Germline values: CDR1 SNHLY, CDR2 FYNNEI. Trimming took 6 bases from V and 3 from J, leaving 17 bases between them. The CDR3 length is 16 residues. In nucleotides, the CDR3 is TGTGCCAGCAGCCAAATAACAGGCAGGGACACCGGGGAGCTGTTTTTT. It specifies CASSQITGRDTGELFF.

The chain employs TRBV27 and TRBJ1-2; no clear D gene. The germline V and J ends were trimmed by 4 bases and 5 bases, with 17 bases remaining between them. There are 15 residues in the CDR3. Per the germline V gene, CDR1 is MNHEY and CDR2 is SMNVEV (reference sequence). The CDR3 sequence: CASSSTVHGRYGYTF. DNA for the CDR3: TGTGCCAGCAGTTCTACAGTCCACGGTCGGTATGGCTACACCTTC.

The J gene is TRBJ2-1, the V gene TRBV7-8; TRBD1 matches 8 bases. From germline, CDR1 is SGHVS and CDR2 FQNEAQ. The V and J ends lost 5 bases and 2 bases, in that order; junction bases with no gene match: 11. The CDR3 is made up of 17 amino acids. The CDR3 loop reads CASSTAGQGRPYNEQFF. CDR3 nucleotide sequence: TGTGCCAGCAGCACCGCCGGACAGGGTAGGCCCTACAATGAGCAGTTCTTC.

V is TRBV3-1 (or the pseudogene TRBV3-2) and J is TRBJ1-6, with a weak D call TRBD1 (5 bases). Trimming took 6 bases from V and 4 from J, leaving 7 bases between them. This CDR3 has 13 residues. The germline CDR1 and CDR2 sequences are LGHDT and YNNKEL (reference sequence). The CDR3 sequence is CASSRQYNSPLHF. The CDR3 nucleotides are TGTGCCAGCAGTCGACAGTATAATTCACCCCTCCACTTT.

The chain recombines TRBV13 with TRBJ1-1, with D tentatively TRBD1 (5 bases). V dropped 1 base and J dropped 1 base, with 16 bases sitting between them. From germline, CDR1 is PRHDT and CDR2 FYEKMQ (reference sequence). There are 17 residues in the CDR3. In DNA form, the CDR3 reads TGTGCCAGCAGCTTAGTCAGGGCCGGTGTTGGGAACACTGAAGCTTTCTTT. It codes for CASSLVRAGVGNTEAFF.

The V gene is TRBV6-1, the J gene TRBJ2-6; D might be TRBD2 (6 bases). CDR3 size: 18 residues. Germline CDR1 is MNHNS and CDR2 is SASEGT. Trimming stripped 0 bases from V and 1 base from J, with 13 bases between. CDR3 in DNA: TGTGCCAGCAGTGAAGCGCCTCTGGCGGGGTCTGGGGCCAACGTCCTGACTTTC. Its protein product is CASSEAPLAGSGANVLTF.

This chain connects TRBV14 to TRBJ1-2, with D tentatively TRBD1 (6 bases). V lost 1 base and J 8 bases, leaving 11 bases between the germline ends. The CDR3 length is 13 residues. Germline V gene data show CDR1 as SGHDN and CDR2 as FVKESK. The DNA for the CDR3 is TGTGCCAGCAGCCAAGTAACAGGGACGGGCTACACCTTC. Residues: CASSQVTGTGYTF. Based on the CDR3 plus reference TRBV14 and TRBJ1-2, the full variable domain is EAGVTQFPSHSVIEKGQTVTLRCDPISGHDNLYWYRRVMGKEIKFLLHFVKESKQDESGMPNNRFLAERTGGTYSTLKVQPAELEDSGVYFCASSQVTGTGYTFGSGTRLTVV.

This chain joins TRBV30 and TRBJ2-6; no clear D gene. The V and J ends lost 2 bases and 0 bases respectively, with 2 bases between them. Germline V gene lookup returns CDR1 GTSNPN and CDR2 SVGIG (reference sequence). The CDR3 consists of 13 residues. The CDR3 region is CAWSHSGANVLTF. The CDR3 region has the DNA TGTGCCTGGAGTCACTCTGGGGCCAACGTCCTGACTTTC.

The chain employs TRBV6-5 and TRBJ1-5; unclear D gene. The germline V gene has CDR1 MNHEY and CDR2 SVGAGI. The V gene lost 2 bases and the J gene lost 3 bases, with 5 bases spanning the gap. CDR3 length equals 13 residues. DNA of the CDR3: TGTGCCAGCAGTTACGACATCAATCAGCCCCAGCATTTT. Encoded protein: CASSYDINQPQHF.

The V and J genes are TRBV27 and TRBJ1-1, with 8 bases that match TRBD1. V gave up 5 bases and J gave up 4 bases; unmatched junction bases: 6. The CDR3 sequence is 14 residues long. Per germline, CDR1 MNHEY and CDR2 SMNVEV (reference sequence). This chain's CDR3 is CASSIQGARTEAFF. CDR3 nucleotides: TGTGCCAGCAGTATCCAGGGGGCGCGCACTGAAGCTTTCTTT.

V usage is TRBV6-6 and J usage is TRBJ1-2; 7 bases match TRBD1. The CDR3 has 14 amino acids. Germline V gives CDR1 MNHNY, CDR2 SVGAGI (reference sequence). The ends lost 7 bases at V and 3 bases at J; junction bases unmatched: 8. The CDR3 DNA sequence: TGTGCCAGCACCAGGGTACAGGGGTACTATGGCTACACCTTC. Translation gives CASTRVQGYYGYTF.

The chain joins TRBV25-1 to TRBJ1-2; D is ambiguous. The V gene lost 1 base and the J gene lost 5 bases, with 5 bases spanning the gap. This CDR3 spans 12 amino acids. The germline V gene has CDR1 MGHDK and CDR2 SYGVNS. CDR3 amino acids: CASSESPYGYTF. The CDR3 DNA sequence: TGTGCCAGCAGTGAATCCCCTTATGGCTACACCTTC.

The chain carries TRBV11-1 and TRBJ2-1; the match to TRBD1 covers 8 bases. Looked up from germline, CDR1 is SGHAT and CDR2 is FQDESV (reference sequence). With 3 bases clipped from V and 6 bases from J, the junction kept 4 bases outside the gene matches. The CDR3 has 14 amino acids. CDR3 region: CASSFPDRVNEQFF. DNA of the CDR3: TGTGCCAGCAGCTTTCCGGACAGGGTCAATGAGCAGTTCTTC.

The chain uses TRBV28 and TRBJ1-2, with TRBD1 as a possible D gene (5 bases). Germline V CDR1 and CDR2: MDHEN, SYDVKM. The V and J ends lost 2 bases and 2 bases respectively, with 15 bases between them. This CDR3 contains 16 residues. This CDR3 is CASSLTSRQQNYGYTF. CDR3 DNA: TGTGCCAGCAGTTTAACTTCTCGACAGCAAAACTATGGCTACACCTTC.

The J gene is TRBJ1-5, the V gene TRBV27; D is ambiguous. Germline V gives CDR1 MNHEY, CDR2 SMNVEV (reference sequence). Trimming left V 6 bases short and J 3 bases short, with 12 bases between. The CDR3 runs 14 residues. The CDR3 spells CASSLRQLNQPQHF. The CDR3 coding sequence is TGTGCCAGCAGCCTGCGGCAGCTCAATCAGCCCCAGCATTTT.

This chain's CDR3 is CASSLSGQEGYEQYF. The CDR3 region has the DNA TGTGCCAGCAGTTTATCGGGACAGGAAGGCTACGAGCAGTACTTC. The rearrangement joins TRBV28 to TRBJ2-7, with 8 bases lining up with TRBD1. This CDR3 region has 15 residues. CDR1 and CDR2 from the germline V gene are MDHEN and SYDVKM. V shed 1 base and J 3 bases; nucleotides not matched to a gene: 5.

This chain uses TRBV9 with TRBJ1-1; 7 bases fit TRBD1. Germline-derived CDR1 and CDR2 are SGDLS and YYNGEE. This CDR3 is built from 15 residues. J was trimmed by 4 bases and V by 3 bases; bases with no gene match: 9. In nucleotides, the CDR3 is TGTGCCAGCAGCGGGCGAGAGGGGGCGGGCACTGAAGCTTTCTTT. Protein: CASSGREGAGTEAFF.